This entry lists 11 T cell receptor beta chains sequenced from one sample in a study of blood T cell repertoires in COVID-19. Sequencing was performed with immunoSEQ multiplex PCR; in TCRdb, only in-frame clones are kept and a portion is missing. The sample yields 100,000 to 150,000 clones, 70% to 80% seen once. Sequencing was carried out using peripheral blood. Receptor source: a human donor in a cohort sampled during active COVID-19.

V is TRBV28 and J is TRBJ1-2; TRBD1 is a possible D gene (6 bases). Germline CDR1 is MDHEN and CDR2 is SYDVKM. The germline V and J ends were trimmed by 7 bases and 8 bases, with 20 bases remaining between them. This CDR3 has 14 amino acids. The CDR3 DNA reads TGTGCCAGCACCTTTTTGGGGGCAGGGCGAGGCTACACCTTC. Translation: CASTFLGAGRGYTF.

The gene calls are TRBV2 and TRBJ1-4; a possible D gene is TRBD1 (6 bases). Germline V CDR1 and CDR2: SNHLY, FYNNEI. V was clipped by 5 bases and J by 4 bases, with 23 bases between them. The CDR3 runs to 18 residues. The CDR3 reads CASSTQTGRQPVNEKLFF. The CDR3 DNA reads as TGTGCCAGCAGTACTCAGACAGGAAGACAGCCGGTTAATGAAAAACTGTTTTTT.

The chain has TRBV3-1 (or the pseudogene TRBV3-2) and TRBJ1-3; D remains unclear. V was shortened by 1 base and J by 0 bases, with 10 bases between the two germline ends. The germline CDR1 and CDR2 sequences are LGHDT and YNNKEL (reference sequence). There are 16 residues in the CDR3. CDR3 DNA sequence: TGTGCCAGCAGCCAAGTTTCGGGGAGCTCTGGAAACACCATATATTTT. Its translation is CASSQVSGSSGNTIYF.

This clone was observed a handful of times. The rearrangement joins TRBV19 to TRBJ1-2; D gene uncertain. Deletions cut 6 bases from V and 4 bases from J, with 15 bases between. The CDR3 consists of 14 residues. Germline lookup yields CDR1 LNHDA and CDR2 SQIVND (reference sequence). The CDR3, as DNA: TGTGCCAGTAGGGAGGCACAGCCATTCTATGGCTACACCTTC. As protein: CASREAQPFYGYTF. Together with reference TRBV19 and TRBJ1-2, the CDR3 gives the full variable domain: DGGITQSPKYLFRKEGQNVTLSCEQNLNHDAMYWYRQDPGQGLRLIYYSQIVNDFQKGDIAEGYSVSREKKESFPLTVTSAQKNPTAFYLCASREAQPFYGYTFGSGTRLTVV.

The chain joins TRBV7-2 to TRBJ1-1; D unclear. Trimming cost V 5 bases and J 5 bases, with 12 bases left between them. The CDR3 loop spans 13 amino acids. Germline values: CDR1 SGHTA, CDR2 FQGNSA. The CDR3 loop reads CASSVLLETEAFF. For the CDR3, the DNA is TGTGCCAGCAGCGTCCTACTTGAGACTGAAGCTTTCTTT.

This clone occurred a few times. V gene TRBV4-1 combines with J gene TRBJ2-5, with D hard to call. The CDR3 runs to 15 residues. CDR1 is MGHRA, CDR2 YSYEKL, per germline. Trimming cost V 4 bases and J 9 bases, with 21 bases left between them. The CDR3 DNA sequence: TGCGCCAGCAGCCCACCCTCTTTGCGGCTAACGGCCCAGTACTTC. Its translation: CASSPPSLRLTAQYF.

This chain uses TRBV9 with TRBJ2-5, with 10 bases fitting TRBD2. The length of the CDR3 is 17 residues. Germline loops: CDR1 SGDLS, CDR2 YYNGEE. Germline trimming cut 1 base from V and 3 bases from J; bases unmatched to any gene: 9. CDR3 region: CASSVSRGLAGEETQYF. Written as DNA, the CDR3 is TGTGCCAGCAGCGTATCAAGGGGGCTAGCGGGAGAAGAGACCCAGTACTTC.

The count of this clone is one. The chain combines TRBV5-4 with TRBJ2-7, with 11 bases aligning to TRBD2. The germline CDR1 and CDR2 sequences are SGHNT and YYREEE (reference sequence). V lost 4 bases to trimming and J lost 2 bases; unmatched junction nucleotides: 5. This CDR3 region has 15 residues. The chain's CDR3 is CASSRGLAETYEQYF. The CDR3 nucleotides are TGTGCCAGCAGCCGGGGACTAGCGGAAACCTACGAGCAGTACTTC. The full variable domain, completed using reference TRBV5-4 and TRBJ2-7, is ETGVTQSPTHLIKTRGQQVTLRCSSQSGHNTVSWYQQALGQGPQFIFQYYREEENGRGNFPPRFSGLQFPNYSSELNVNALELDDSALYLCASSRGLAETYEQYFGPGTRLTVT.

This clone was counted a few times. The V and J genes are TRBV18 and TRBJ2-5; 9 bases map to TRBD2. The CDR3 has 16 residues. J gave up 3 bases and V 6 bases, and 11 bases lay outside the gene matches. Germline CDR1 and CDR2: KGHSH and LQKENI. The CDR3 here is CASSLSAGGAEETQYF. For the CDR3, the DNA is TGTGCCAGCTCCCTCTCCGCGGGGGGGGCGGAAGAGACCCAGTACTTC.

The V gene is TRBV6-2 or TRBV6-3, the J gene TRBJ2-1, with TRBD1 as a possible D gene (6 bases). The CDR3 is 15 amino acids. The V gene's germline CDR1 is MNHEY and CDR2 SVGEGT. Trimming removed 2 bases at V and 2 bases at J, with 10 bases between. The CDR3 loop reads CASSYPGQPYNEQFF. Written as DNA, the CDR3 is TGTGCCAGCAGTTACCCCGGACAGCCCTACAATGAGCAGTTCTTC.

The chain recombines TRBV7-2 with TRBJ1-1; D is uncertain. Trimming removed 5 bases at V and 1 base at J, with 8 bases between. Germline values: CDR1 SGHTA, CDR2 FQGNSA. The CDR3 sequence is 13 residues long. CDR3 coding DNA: TGTGCCAGCAGCGTGGGGAGGAACACTGAAGCTTTCTTT. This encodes CASSVGRNTEAFF.